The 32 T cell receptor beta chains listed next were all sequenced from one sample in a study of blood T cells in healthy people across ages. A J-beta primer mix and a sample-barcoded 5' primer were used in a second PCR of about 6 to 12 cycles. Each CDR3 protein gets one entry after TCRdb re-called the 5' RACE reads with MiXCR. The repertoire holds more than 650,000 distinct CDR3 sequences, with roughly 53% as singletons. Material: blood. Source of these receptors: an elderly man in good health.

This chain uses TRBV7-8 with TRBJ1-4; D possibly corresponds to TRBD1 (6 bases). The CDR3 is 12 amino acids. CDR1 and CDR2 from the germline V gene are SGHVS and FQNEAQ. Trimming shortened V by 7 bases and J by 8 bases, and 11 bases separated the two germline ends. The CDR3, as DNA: TGTGCCAGCACCCCCGACAGGGAAAAACTGTTTTTT. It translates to CASTPDREKLFF.

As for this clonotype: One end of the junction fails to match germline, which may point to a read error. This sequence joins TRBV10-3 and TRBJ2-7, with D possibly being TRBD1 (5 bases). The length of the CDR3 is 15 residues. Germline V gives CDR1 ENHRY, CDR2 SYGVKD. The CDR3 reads CAVSESAGRLYEQYF. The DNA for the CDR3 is TGTGCCGTCAGTGAGTCGGCAGGGCGGCTCTACGAGCAGTACTTC.

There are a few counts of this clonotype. CDR3 sequence: CASSALAGWVDEQYF. CDR3 bases: TGTGCCAGCAGCGCCCTAGCGGGATGGGTTGACGAGCAGTACTTC. The chain combines TRBV7-2 with TRBJ2-7; TRBD2 matches at 9 bases. The CDR3 runs to 15 residues. V gave up 5 bases and J gave up 5 bases; unmatched junction bases: 10. Germline CDR1 SGHTA, CDR2 FQGNSA.

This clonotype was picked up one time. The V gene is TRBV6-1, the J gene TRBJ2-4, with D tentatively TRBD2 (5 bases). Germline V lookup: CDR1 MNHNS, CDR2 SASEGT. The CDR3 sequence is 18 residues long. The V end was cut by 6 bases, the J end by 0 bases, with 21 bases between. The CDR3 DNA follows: TGTGCCAGCAGCGACTTATTCGGGCGGACTCTAGCCAAAAACATTCAGTACTTC. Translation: CASSDLFGRTLAKNIQYF.

DNA of the CDR3: TGTGCCAGCAGCCCGCGGACTAGCGGGACCAATGAGCAGTATTTT. This translates into CASSPRTSGTNEQYF. The chain has TRBV11-3 and TRBJ2-3; 12 bases line up with TRBD2. The CDR3 has 15 residues. V gave up 5 bases and J gave up 11 bases; unmatched junction bases: 11. The V gene's germline CDR1 is SGHNT and CDR2 YENEEA.

The CDR3 sequence: CASRPYLSTGGSRGYTF. CDR3 coding DNA: TGTGCCAGCAGACCTTATCTTTCTACAGGGGGAAGTAGGGGCTACACCTTC. This chain uses TRBV6-1 with TRBJ1-2, with 8 nucleotides matching TRBD1. Germline V gene lookup returns CDR1 MNHNS and CDR2 SASEGT. Trimming took 6 bases from V and 8 from J; bases not matched to a gene: 20. This CDR3 has 17 amino acids.

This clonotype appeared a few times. CDR3 loop: CSALAKGTSGIVATDTQYF. DNA for the CDR3: TGCAGTGCCCTCGCCAAGGGGACTAGCGGGATAGTAGCGACAGATACGCAGTATTTT. The chain carries TRBV20-1 and TRBJ2-3, with 13 bases identical to TRBD2. Germline V gives CDR1 DFQATT, CDR2 SNEGSKA (reference sequence). CDR3 length equals 19 residues. Trimming removed 6 bases from V and 3 bases from J; junction bases left unmatched: 18.

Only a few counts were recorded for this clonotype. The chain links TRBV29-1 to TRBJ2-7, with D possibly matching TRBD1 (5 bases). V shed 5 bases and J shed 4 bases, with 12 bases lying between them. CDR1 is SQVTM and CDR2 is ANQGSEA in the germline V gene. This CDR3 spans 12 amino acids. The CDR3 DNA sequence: TGCAGCGTTCGGCAGGGCGAATACGAGCAGTACTTC. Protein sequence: CSVRQGEYEQYF.

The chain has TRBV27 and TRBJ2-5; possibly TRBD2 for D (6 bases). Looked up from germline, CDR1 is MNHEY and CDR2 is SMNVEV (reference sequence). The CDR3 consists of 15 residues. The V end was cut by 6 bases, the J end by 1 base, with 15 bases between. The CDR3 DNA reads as TGTGCCAGCAGGATAATCGGGGGAAGCCAAGAGACCCAGTACTTC. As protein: CASRIIGGSQETQYF.

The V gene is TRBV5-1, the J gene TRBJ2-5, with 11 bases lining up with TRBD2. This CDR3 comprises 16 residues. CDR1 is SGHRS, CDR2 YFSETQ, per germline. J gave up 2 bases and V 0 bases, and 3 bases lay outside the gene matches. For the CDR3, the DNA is TGCGCCAGCAGCTTGGCTGGACTAGCGGGTCAAGAGACCCAGTACTTC. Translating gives CASSLAGLAGQETQYF.

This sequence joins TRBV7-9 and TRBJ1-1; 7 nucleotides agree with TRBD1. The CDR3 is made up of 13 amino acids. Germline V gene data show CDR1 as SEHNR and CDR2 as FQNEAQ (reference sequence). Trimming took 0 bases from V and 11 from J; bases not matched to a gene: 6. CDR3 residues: CASSLALDRLAFF. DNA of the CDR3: TGTGCCAGCAGCTTAGCGCTGGACAGGCTGGCTTTCTTT.

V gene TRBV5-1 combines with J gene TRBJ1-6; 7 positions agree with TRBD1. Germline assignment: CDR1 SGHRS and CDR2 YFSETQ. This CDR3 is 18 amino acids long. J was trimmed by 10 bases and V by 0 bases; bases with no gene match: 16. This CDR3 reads CASSLVRPTGSLPSPLHF. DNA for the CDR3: TGCGCCAGCAGCTTGGTCCGCCCGACAGGGAGTCTGCCCTCACCCCTCCACTTT.

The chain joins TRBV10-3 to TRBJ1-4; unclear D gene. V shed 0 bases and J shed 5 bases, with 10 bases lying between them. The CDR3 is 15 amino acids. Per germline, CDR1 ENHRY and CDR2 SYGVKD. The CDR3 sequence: CAISESMGLNEKLFF. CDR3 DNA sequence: TGTGCCATCAGTGAGTCGATGGGATTAAATGAAAAACTGTTTTTT.

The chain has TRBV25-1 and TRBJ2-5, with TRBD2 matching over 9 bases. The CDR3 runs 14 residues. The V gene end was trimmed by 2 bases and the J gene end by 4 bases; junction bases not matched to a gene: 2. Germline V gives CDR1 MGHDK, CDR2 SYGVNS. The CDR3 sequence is CASSERTSVETQYF. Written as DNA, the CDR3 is TGTGCCAGCAGTGAACGGACTAGCGTAGAGACCCAGTACTTC.

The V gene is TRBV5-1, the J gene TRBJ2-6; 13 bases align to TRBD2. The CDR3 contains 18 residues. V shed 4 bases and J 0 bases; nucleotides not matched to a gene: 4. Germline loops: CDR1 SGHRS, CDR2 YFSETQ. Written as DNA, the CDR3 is TGCGCCAGCAGCCGGGGACTAGCGGGACCCTCTGGGGCCAACGTCCTGACTTTC. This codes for CASSRGLAGPSGANVLTF. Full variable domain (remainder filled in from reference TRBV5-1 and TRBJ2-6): KAGVTQTPRYLIKTRGQQVTLSCSPISGHRSVSWYQQTPGQGLQFLFEYFSETQRNKGNFPGRFSGRQFSNSRSEMNVSTLELGDSALYLCASSRGLAGPSGANVLTFGAGSRLTVL.

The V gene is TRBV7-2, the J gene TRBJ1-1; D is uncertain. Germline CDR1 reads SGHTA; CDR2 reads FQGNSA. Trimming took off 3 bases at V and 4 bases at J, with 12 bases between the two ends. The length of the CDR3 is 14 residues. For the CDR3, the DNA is TGTGCCAGCAGCTTGAGGGATCCGCGCACTGAAGCTTTCTTT. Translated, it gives CASSLRDPRTEAFF.

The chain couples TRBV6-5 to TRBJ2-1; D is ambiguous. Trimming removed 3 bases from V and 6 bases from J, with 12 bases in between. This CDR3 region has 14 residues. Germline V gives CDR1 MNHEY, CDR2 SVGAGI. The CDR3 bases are TGTGCCAGCAGTTATCGTTCGGAGTCCAATGAGCAGTTCTTC. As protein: CASSYRSESNEQFF.

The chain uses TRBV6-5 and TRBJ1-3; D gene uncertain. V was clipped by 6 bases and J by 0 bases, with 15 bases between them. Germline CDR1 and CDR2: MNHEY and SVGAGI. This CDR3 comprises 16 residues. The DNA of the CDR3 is TGTGCCAGCAGCAATCGTCGGATCCTCTCTGGAAACACCATATATTTT. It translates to CASSNRRILSGNTIYF.

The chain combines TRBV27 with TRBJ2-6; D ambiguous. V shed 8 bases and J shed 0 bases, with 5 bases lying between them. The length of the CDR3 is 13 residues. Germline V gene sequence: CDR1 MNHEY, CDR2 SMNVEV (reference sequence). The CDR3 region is CASCSSGANVLTF. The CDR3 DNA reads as TGTGCCAGCTGCAGCTCTGGGGCCAACGTCCTGACTTTC.

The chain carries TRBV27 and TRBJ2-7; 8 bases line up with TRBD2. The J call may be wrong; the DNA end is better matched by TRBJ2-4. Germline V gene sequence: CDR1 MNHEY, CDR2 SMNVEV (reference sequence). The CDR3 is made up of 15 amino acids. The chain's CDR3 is CASSTGAGVENIQYF. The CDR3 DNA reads TGTGCCAGCAGTACCGGAGCGGGAGTTGAAAACATTCAGTACTTC.

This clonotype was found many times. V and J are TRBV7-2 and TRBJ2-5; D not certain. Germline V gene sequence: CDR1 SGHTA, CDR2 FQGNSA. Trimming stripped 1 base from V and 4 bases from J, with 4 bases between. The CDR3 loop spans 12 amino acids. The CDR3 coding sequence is TGTGCCAGCAGCTTAGGGGCAGAGACCCAGTACTTC. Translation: CASSLGAETQYF.

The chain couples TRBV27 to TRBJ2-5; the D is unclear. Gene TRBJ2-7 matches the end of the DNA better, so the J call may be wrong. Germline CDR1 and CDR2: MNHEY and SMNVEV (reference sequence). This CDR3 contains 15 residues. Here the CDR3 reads CASRSNGAVGGEQYF. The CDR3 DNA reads TGTGCCAGCAGGTCTAACGGTGCGGTCGGTGGCGAGCAGTACTTC.

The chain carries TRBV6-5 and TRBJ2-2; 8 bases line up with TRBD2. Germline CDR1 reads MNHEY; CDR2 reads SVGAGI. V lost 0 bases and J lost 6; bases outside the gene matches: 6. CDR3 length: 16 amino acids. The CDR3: CASSYSPAGGSGELFF. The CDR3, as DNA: TGTGCCAGCAGTTACTCCCCGGCGGGAGGATCCGGGGAGCTGTTTTTT.

The CDR3 sequence is CATSEGFKGATNQPQHF. The CDR3 nucleotides read TGTGCCACCAGTGAAGGGTTCAAGGGGGCTACCAATCAGCCCCAGCATTTT. This rearrangement joins TRBV24-1 to TRBJ1-5; 7 bases line up with TRBD1. The germline gives CDR1 KGHDR, CDR2 SFDVKD. The ends lost 4 bases at V and 3 bases at J; junction bases unmatched: 11. The CDR3 is 17 amino acids.

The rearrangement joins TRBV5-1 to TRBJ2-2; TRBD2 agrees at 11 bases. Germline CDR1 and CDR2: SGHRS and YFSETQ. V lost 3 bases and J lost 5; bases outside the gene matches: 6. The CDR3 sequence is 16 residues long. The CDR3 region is CASSYRTSGRTGELFF. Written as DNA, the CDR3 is TGCGCCAGCAGCTACCGTACTAGCGGGAGAACCGGGGAGCTGTTTTTT.

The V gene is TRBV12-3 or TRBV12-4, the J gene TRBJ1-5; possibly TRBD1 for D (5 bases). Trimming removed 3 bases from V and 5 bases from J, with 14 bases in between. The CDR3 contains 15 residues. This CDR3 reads CASSLRGTGDQPQHF. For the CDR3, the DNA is TGTGCCAGCAGTTTGAGGGGAACGGGGGATCAGCCCCAGCATTTT.

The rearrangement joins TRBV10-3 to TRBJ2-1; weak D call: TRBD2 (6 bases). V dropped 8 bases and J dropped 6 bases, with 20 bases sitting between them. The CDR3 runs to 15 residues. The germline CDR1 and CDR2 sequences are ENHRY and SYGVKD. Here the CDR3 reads CAISPLGGEGNEQFF. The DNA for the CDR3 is TGTGCCATCTCTCCATTGGGGGGTGAGGGCAATGAGCAGTTCTTC.

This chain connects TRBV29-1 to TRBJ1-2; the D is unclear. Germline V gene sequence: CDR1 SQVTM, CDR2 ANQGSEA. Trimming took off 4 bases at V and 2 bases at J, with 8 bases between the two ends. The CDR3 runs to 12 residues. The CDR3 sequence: CSVATSNYGYTF. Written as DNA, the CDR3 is TGCAGCGTTGCCACGAGCAACTATGGCTACACCTTC.

CDR3 coding DNA: TGTGCCAGCAGTTACTCAGGGGAATTGAGCTATGGCTACACCTTC. It codes for CASSYSGELSYGYTF. The chain employs TRBV6-5 and TRBJ1-2; perhaps TRBD1 as D (5 bases). CDR1 and CDR2 (germline): MNHEY, SVGAGI. The CDR3 covers 15 residues. V lost 0 bases and J lost 4, with 12 bases in between.

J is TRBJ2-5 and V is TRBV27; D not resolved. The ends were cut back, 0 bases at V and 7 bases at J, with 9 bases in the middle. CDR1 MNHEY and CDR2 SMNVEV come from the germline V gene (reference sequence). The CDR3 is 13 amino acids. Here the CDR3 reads CASSLSPVGTQYF. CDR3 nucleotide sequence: TGTGCCAGCAGTTTATCCCCCGTCGGGACCCAGTACTTC.

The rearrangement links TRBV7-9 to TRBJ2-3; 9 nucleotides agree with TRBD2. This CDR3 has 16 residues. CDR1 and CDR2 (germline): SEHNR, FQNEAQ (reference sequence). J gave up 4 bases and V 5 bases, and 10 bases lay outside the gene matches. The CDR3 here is CASSPVGSGRPDTQYF. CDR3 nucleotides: TGTGCCAGCAGCCCGGTAGGGAGCGGGAGGCCAGATACGCAGTATTTT.

CDR3 coding DNA: TGTGCCAGCAGACCGCAGGGCAGTTCAATCTATGGCTACACCTTC. This encodes CASRPQGSSIYGYTF. The chain is built from TRBV6-4 and TRBJ1-2; tentative D call: TRBD1 (5 bases). The V end was cut by 6 bases, the J end by 4 bases, with 18 bases between. Germline lookup yields CDR1 MRHNA and CDR2 SNTAGT. There are 15 residues in the CDR3.